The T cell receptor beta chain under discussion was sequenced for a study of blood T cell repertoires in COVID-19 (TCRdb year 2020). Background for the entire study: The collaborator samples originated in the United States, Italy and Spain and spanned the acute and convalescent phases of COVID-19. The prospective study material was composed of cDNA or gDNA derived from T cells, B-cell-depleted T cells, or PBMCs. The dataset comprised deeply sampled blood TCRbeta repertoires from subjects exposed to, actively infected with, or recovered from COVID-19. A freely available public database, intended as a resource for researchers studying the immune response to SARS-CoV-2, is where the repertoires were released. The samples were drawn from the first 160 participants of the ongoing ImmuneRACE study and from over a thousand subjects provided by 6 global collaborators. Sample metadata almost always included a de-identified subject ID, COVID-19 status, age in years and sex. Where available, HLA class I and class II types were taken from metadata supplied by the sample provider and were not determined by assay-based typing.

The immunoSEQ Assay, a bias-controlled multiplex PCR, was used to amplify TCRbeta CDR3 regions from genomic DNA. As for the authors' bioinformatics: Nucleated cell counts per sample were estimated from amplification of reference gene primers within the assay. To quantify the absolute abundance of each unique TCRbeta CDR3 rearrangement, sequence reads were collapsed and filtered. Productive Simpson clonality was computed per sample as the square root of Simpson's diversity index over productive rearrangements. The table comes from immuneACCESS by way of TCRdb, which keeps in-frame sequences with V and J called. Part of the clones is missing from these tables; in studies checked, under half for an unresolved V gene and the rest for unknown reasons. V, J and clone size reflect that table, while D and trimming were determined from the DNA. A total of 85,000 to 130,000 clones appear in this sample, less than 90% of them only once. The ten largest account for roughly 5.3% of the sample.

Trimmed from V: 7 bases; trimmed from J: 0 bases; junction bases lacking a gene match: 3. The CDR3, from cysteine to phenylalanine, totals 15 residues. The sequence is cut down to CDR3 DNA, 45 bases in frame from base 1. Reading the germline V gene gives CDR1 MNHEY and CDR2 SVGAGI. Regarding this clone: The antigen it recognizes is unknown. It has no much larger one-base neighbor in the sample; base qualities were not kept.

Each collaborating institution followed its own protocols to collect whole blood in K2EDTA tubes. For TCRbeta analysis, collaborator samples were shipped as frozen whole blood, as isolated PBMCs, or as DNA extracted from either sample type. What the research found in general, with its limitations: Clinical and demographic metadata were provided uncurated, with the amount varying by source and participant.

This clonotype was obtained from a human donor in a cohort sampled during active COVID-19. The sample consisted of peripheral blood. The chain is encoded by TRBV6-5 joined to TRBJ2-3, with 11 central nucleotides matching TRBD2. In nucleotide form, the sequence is TGTGCCAGCACCCGACTAGCGGGAAGCACAGATACGCAGTATTTT. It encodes CASTRLAGSTDTQYF.